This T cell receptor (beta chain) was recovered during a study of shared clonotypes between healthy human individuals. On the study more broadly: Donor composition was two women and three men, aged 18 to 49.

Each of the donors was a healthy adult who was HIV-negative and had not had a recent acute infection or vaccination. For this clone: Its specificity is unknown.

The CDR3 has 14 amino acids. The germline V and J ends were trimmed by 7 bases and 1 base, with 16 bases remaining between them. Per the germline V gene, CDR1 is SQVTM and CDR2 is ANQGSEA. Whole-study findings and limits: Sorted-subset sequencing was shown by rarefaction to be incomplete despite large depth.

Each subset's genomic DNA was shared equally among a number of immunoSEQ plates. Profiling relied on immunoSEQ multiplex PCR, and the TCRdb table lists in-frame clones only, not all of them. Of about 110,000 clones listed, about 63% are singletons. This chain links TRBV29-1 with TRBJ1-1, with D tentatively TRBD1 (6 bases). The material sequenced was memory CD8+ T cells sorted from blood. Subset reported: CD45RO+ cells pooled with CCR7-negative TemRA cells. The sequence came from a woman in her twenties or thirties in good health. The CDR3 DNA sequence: TGCAGCGCGGCGGGTGGCAGGGGGAACACTGAAGCTTTCTTT. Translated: CSAAGGRGNTEAFF.